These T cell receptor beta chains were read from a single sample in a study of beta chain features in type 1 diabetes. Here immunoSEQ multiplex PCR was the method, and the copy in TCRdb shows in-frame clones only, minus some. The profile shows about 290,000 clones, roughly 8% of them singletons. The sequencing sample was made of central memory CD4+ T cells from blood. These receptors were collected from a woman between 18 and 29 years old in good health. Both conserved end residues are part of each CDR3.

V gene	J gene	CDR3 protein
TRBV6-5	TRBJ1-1	CASKIAGTGKTEAFF
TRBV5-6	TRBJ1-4	CASSLRREKLFF
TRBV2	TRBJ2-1	CASTPQREDNEQFF
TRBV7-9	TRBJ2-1	CASSFGTSGRDEQFF
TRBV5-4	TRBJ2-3	CASSPGTSGSTDTQYF
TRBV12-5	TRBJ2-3	CASGLIDTQYF
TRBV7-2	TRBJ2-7	CASSSPLGGGTYEQYF
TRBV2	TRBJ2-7	CASRDNSYEQYF
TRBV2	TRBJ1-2	CASSDPDYGYTF
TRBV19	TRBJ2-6	CASTLSGANVLTF
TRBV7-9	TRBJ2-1	CASSLDGVPEQFF
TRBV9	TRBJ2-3	CASSVAGSADTQYF
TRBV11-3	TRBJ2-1	CASSLVEGNEQFF
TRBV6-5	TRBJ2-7	CASSFRDGREQYF
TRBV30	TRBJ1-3	CAWSAGGQAGNTIYF
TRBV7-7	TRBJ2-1	CASSAVEANEQFF
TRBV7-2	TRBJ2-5	CASSSPSGGETQYF
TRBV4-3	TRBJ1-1	CASSQVVFMLGGAFF
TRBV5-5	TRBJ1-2	CASSSANSNGYTF
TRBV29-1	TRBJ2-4	CSFRGSAKNIQYF
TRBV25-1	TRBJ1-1	CASSVQGLNTEAFF
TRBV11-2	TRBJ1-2	CASSPAAARRGRDGYTF